This is a list of T cell receptor beta chains from one sample in a study of T cell repertoires in cytomegalovirus infection. Using its own MiXCR run on the reads, TCRdb lists one record per CDR3 protein. In the table there are roughly 720,000 distinct CDR3 sequences, approximately 40% of which are singletons. Sequencing was carried out using PBMCs. These receptors were collected from a human donor in good health (CMV status not recorded). Some clones in this sample may be carry-over from other donors' samples. The CDR3 runs from the conserved cysteine through the conserved F or W. Fields, in order: clone size, J gene, D gene, V gene, CDR3 protein, CDR3 DNA. A D gene is named only where the DNA matches it firmly. Clone size is not always given. Where it is, it says once, few, many or a class for expanded clones.

clone_size: few
j_call: TRBJ1-1
d_call: .
v_call: TRBV2
cdr3_aa: CASSANRVTEAFF
cdr3_nt: TGTGCCAGCAGTGCAAACCGGGTCACTGAAGCTTTCTTT

clone_size: many
j_call: TRBJ1-2
d_call: .
v_call: TRBV19
cdr3_aa: CASSIDRTASYTF
cdr3_nt: TGTGCCAGTAGTATAGATCGGACAGCGAGCTACACCTTC

clone_size: few
j_call: TRBJ2-7
d_call: TRBD2
v_call: TRBV6-6
cdr3_aa: CASKLAGSYEQYF
cdr3_nt: TGTGCCAGCAAACTAGCGGGCTCCTACGAGCAGTACTTC

clone_size: few
j_call: TRBJ1-5
d_call: .
v_call: TRBV6-5
cdr3_aa: CASSYSPGVQPQHF
cdr3_nt: TGTGCCAGCAGTTACTCGCCGGGGGTGCAGCCCCAGCATTTT

clone_size: .
j_call: TRBJ1-5
d_call: .
v_call: TRBV2
cdr3_aa: CASSGDNQPQHF
cdr3_nt: TGTGCCAGCAGTGGGGACAATCAGCCCCAGCATTTT

clone_size: .
j_call: TRBJ2-2
d_call: .
v_call: TRBV12-3/TRBV12-4
cdr3_aa: CASRTTGPNTGELFF
cdr3_nt: TGTGCCAGCAGAACCACAGGGCCGAACACCGGGGAGCTGTTTTTT

clone_size: .
j_call: TRBJ2-1
d_call: .
v_call: TRBV2
cdr3_aa: CASSDTLTYYNEQFF
cdr3_nt: TGTGCCAGCAGCGATACCCTCACCTACTACAATGAGCAGTTCTTC

clone_size: few
j_call: TRBJ1-1
d_call: TRBD1
v_call: TRBV29-1
cdr3_aa: CSVNRGGPTEAFF
cdr3_nt: TGCAGCGTCAATCGAGGGGGCCCGACTGAAGCTTTCTTT

clone_size: few
j_call: TRBJ2-1
d_call: TRBD2
v_call: TRBV28
cdr3_aa: CASTLGGGAEQFF
cdr3_nt: TGTGCCAGCACCCTCGGGGGGGGGGCCGAGCAGTTCTTC

clone_size: few
j_call: TRBJ2-2
d_call: TRBD1
v_call: TRBV11-3
cdr3_aa: CASSEVGQSNTGELFF
cdr3_nt: TGTGCCAGCAGCGAAGTGGGACAGTCGAACACCGGGGAGCTGTTTTTT

clone_size: few
j_call: TRBJ1-5
d_call: .
v_call: TRBV28
cdr3_aa: CASSPVLGAQPQHF
cdr3_nt: TGTGCCAGCAGTCCCGTGCTGGGAGCCCAGCCCCAGCATTTT

clone_size: .
j_call: TRBJ2-7
d_call: .
v_call: TRBV19
cdr3_aa: CASSISALGPYEQYF
cdr3_nt: TGTGCCAGTAGTATCTCCGCTCTGGGTCCCTACGAGCAGTACTTC

clone_size: .
j_call: TRBJ1-1
d_call: .
v_call: TRBV12-5
cdr3_aa: CASGLSGSGTEAFF
cdr3_nt: TGTGCTAGTGGTTTGTCCGGTTCGGGCACTGAAGCTTTCTTT

clone_size: many
j_call: TRBJ2-1
d_call: TRBD1
v_call: TRBV5-1
cdr3_aa: CASSFAGTGISDEQFF
cdr3_nt: TGCGCCAGCAGCTTCGCGGGGACAGGGATTAGCGATGAGCAGTTCTTC

clone_size: .
j_call: TRBJ2-1
d_call: .
v_call: TRBV7-8
cdr3_aa: CASSLEEDTSYNEQFF
cdr3_nt: TGTGCCAGCAGCTTAGAAGAGGACACCTCCTACAATGAGCAGTTCTTC

clone_size: .
j_call: TRBJ1-2
d_call: TRBD1
v_call: TRBV19
cdr3_aa: CASSLTGGTGVNYGYTF
cdr3_nt: TGTGCCAGTAGTCTCACTGGAGGGACAGGGGTTAACTATGGCTACACCTTC

clone_size: once
j_call: TRBJ1-1
d_call: TRBD1
v_call: TRBV28
cdr3_aa: CATRGYTEAFF
cdr3_nt: TGTGCGACCAGGGGGTACACTGAAGCTTTCTTT

clone_size: once
j_call: TRBJ1-3
d_call: .
v_call: TRBV4-2
cdr3_aa: CASSIEGRGAAGNTIYF
cdr3_nt: TGTGCCAGCAGCATCGAGGGTCGGGGGGCAGCAGGAAACACCATATATTTT